The 10 T cell receptor beta chains reported below all come from one sample, sequenced in a study. TCRdb analysed the 5' RACE reads with MiXCR anew, one entry per CDR3 protein. Among tens of thousands of distinct CDR3 sequences listed, under 20% were seen once. The source material was naive CD4+ T cells sorted from blood. Subset indicated: naive CD4+ T cells, CD4+CD45RA+CD25-. All receptors derive from a female donor with breast cancer.

CDR3 DNA sequence: TGTGCCAGCAGCTTAGATGGTGCAAGAGGGCAAGAGACCCAGTACTTC. The encoded protein is CASSLDGARGQETQYF. This chain joins TRBV7-8 and TRBJ2-5; D perhaps matches TRBD2 (5 bases). The CDR3 is made up of 16 amino acids. Germline lookup yields CDR1 SGHVS and CDR2 FQNEAQ. V was shortened by 1 base and J by 2 bases, with 14 bases between the two germline ends. The full variable domain, in which reference TRBV7-8 and TRBJ2-5 provide the parts outside the CDR3, is GAGVSQSPRYKVAKRGQDVALRCDPISGHVSLFWYQQALGQGPEFLTYFQNEAQLDKSGLPSDRFFAERPEGSVSTLKIQRTQQEDSAVYLCASSLDGARGQETQYFGPGTRLLVL.

V and J are TRBV6-1 and TRBJ1-1; the match to TRBD1 covers 7 bases. CDR1 MNHNS and CDR2 SASEGT come from the germline V gene. Trimming removed 7 bases from V and 2 bases from J; junction bases left unmatched: 10. This CDR3 spans 15 amino acids. CDR3 bases: TGTGCCAGCACCACACAGGGGAGGGGAAACACTGAAGCTTTCTTT. Translated, it gives CASTTQGRGNTEAFF.

This clonotype came up many times. The chain couples TRBV12-3 or TRBV12-4 to TRBJ1-2; possible D gene TRBD1, 6 bases. The CDR3 extends over 15 amino acids. Deletions cut 5 bases from V and 4 bases from J, with 17 bases between. Here the CDR3 DNA reads TGTGCCAGCAGTATCCCCGGGACATACTTCTATGGCTACACCTTC. Residues: CASSIPGTYFYGYTF.

The rearrangement links TRBV7-9 to TRBJ1-1, with D uncertain. The V gene's germline CDR1 is SEHNR and CDR2 FQNEAQ (reference sequence). The CDR3 has 14 residues. V lost 1 base to trimming and J lost 6 bases, with 12 bases between them. CDR3 protein: CASSLESVAAEAFF. For the CDR3, the DNA is TGTGCCAGCAGCTTAGAGAGTGTGGCCGCTGAAGCTTTCTTT.

In its sample, this clonotype was seen a few times. This rearrangement joins TRBV6-8 to TRBJ1-5, with D possibly being TRBD1 (5 bases). Germline assignment: CDR1 MNHGY and CDR2 SAAAGT. Deletions cut 4 bases from V and 1 base from J, with 8 bases between. The CDR3 has 14 residues. The CDR3 DNA reads as TGTGCCAGCAGTTTAGACAGAAGCAATCAGCCCCAGCATTTT. It translates to CASSLDRSNQPQHF.

This clonotype has just a few counts. The chain uses TRBV5-4 and TRBJ2-5; tentatively, D is TRBD1 (7 bases). V was cut by 6 bases and J by 5 bases, with 17 bases left in between. CDR3 length equals 14 residues. In germline, CDR1 is SGHNT, CDR2 YYREEE (reference sequence). The CDR3 DNA reads as TGTGCCAGCACGCGACAGGGAGGTGTGGAGACCCAGTACTTC. Protein product: CASTRQGGVETQYF.

This clonotype appeared a few times. The rearrangement uses TRBV2 and TRBJ2-2; D is undetermined. Germline V gene sequence: CDR1 SNHLY, CDR2 FYNNEI. The CDR3 consists of 11 residues. V was cut by 6 bases and J by 6 bases, with 5 bases left in between. This CDR3 is CASRDPGELFF. In DNA, the CDR3 is TGTGCCAGCAGGGATCCCGGGGAGCTGTTTTTT.

This clonotype was picked up many times. This sequence joins TRBV20-1 and TRBJ2-5, with TRBD2 as a possible D gene (6 bases). This CDR3 region has 11 residues. In germline, CDR1 is DFQATT, CDR2 SNEGSKA (reference sequence). Trimming left V 7 bases short and J 3 bases short, with 9 bases between. CDR3 in amino acids: CSVGGEETQYF. As DNA, the CDR3 is TGCAGTGTGGGGGGAGAAGAGACCCAGTACTTC.

This clonotype was seen many times. V gene TRBV10-3 combines with J gene TRBJ1-1; possible D gene TRBD1, 6 bases. The CDR3 totals 14 residues. V lost 3 bases and J lost 5, with 13 bases in between. CDR1 and CDR2 from the germline V gene are ENHRY and SYGVKD. CDR3 in amino acids: CAISEPDSRTEAFF. The CDR3, as DNA: TGTGCCATCAGTGAACCGGACAGTAGGACTGAAGCTTTCTTT.

This clonotype was counted between two and nine times. CDR3 bases: TGTGCCAGCAGCGATCAGCGGGAGCTGTTTTTT. Protein product: CASSDQRELFF. This chain uses TRBV2 with TRBJ2-2; D unresolved. The germline V gene encodes CDR1 SNHLY and CDR2 FYNNEI. This CDR3 region has 11 residues. V was cut by 6 bases and J by 9 bases, with 8 bases left in between.